Listed below are T cell receptor beta chains from one sample, sequenced in a study of T cells in Graves' hyperthyroidism and ophthalmopathy. TCRdb reprocessed the multiplex PCR reads via MiXCR and lists one record per CDR3 protein. The sample has 540,000 or so distinct CDR3 sequences, approximately 14% seen once; the top ten hold about 7%. Sequencing was performed on blood. The source of these receptors is a woman in her thirties with Graves' hyperthyroidism. CDR3s include the opening cysteine and the closing phenylalanine or tryptophan. Each record gives: J gene, V gene, clone size, D gene, CDR3 DNA, CDR3 protein. The D gene is left open where the match is weak. Clone size, where shown, is once, few, many, or a class for clones that have expanded.

J: TRBJ2-3; V: TRBV20-1; size: many; D: -; DNA: TGCAGTGCTAGGCACGGGAGCGATAGCACAGATACGCAGTATTTT; CDR3: CSARHGSDSTDTQYF
J: TRBJ2-1; V: TRBV20-1; size: -; D: -; DNA: TGCAGTGCTAGGGTGTCCGCCGTATTTGCTCAGTTCTTC; CDR3: CSARVSAVFAQFF
J: TRBJ2-1; V: TRBV18; size: many; D: -; DNA: TGTGCCAGCTCACCAGGCAGGGGCGTGGAGCAGTTCTTC; CDR3: CASSPGRGVEQFF
J: TRBJ1-5; V: TRBV6-2/TRBV6-3; size: once; D: TRBD1; DNA: TGTGCCAGCAGTCCCACGGGACAGCTGAATCAGCCCCAGCATTTT; CDR3: CASSPTGQLNQPQHF
J: TRBJ2-1; V: TRBV6-1; size: many; D: -; DNA: TGTGCCAGCAGGGAATACAATGAGCAGTTCTTC; CDR3: CASREYNEQFF
J: TRBJ2-1; V: TRBV3-1; size: many; D: -; DNA: TGTGCCAGCAGCCAAGACAGGGGCCCCTACAATGAGCAGTTCTTC; CDR3: CASSQDRGPYNEQFF
J: TRBJ2-1; V: TRBV10-3; size: few; D: TRBD2; DNA: TGTGCCATCAGGCTCTCTGAGCGGGAGTTATACAATGAGCAGTTCTTC; CDR3: CAIRLSERELYNEQFF
J: TRBJ2-1; V: TRBV5-1; size: -; D: -; DNA: TGCGCCAGCAGAAAAGCAGACCTTCCCTCCAATGAGCAGTTCTTC; CDR3: CASRKADLPSNEQFF
J: TRBJ1-4; V: TRBV29-1; size: few; D: -; DNA: TGCAGCGTGGGACATTCTGACAATGAAAAACTGTTTTTT; CDR3: CSVGHSDNEKLFF
J: TRBJ2-1; V: TRBV20-1; size: -; D: -; DNA: TGCAGTGCTAGATCAACTAGATTTAGCTACAATGAGCAGTTCTTC; CDR3: CSARSTRFSYNEQFF
J: TRBJ1-5; V: TRBV25-1; size: -; D: -; DNA: TGTGCCAGCAGTGATCTAGATCAGCCCCAGCATTTT; CDR3: CASSDLDQPQHF
J: TRBJ2-1; V: TRBV12-3/TRBV12-4; size: many; D: TRBD2; DNA: TGTGCCAGCAGCGGGAGCGGGAGGGACGACAATGAGCAGTTCTTC; CDR3: CASSGSGRDDNEQFF
J: TRBJ2-1; V: TRBV20-1; size: many; D: TRBD2; DNA: TGCAGTGCTAGAGATAGCGGGAGGGAAGTCAATGAGCAGTTCTTC; CDR3: CSARDSGREVNEQFF
J: TRBJ2-1; V: TRBV2; size: many; D: -; DNA: TGTGCCAGCACCCCCAGGGCGCTAGCCCACAATGAGCAGTTCTTC; CDR3: CASTPRALAHNEQFF
J: TRBJ2-7; V: TRBV20-1; size: many; D: -; DNA: TGCAGTGTTTACGACTCCTACGAGCAGTACTTC; CDR3: CSVYDSYEQYF
J: TRBJ2-1; V: TRBV9; size: -; D: TRBD1; DNA: TGTGCCAGCAGCGTGGTGACAGGGAATAATGAGCAGTTCTTC; CDR3: CASSVVTGNNEQFF
J: TRBJ2-5; V: TRBV6-1; size: -; D: TRBD1; DNA: TGTGCCACCCGTGACAGGGGGTTTTTCGAGACCCAGTACTTC; CDR3: CATRDRGFFETQYF
J: TRBJ2-1; V: TRBV5-8; size: many; D: -; DNA: TGTGCCAGCAGCTCACAGGGGGGGCATGAGCAGTTCTTC; CDR3: CASSSQGGHEQFF
J: TRBJ2-7; V: TRBV6-1; size: few; D: TRBD1; DNA: TGTGCCAGCAGTGAAGCGCGGATCCCCGAACTGGACAGGGGTGGGAACGAGCGGTACTTC; CDR3: CASSEARIPELDRGGNERYF
J: TRBJ1-1; V: TRBV6-2/TRBV6-3; size: many; D: -; DNA: TGTGCCAGCAGCCGGACATATCTTGAAGCTTTCTTT; CDR3: CASSRTYLEAFF
J: TRBJ2-2; V: TRBV5-1; size: -; D: TRBD2; DNA: TGCGCCAGCAGCTTGGCCAGGACTAGCGGGAGTGCTTACACCGGGGAGCTGTTTTTT; CDR3: CASSLARTSGSAYTGELFF
J: TRBJ1-2; V: TRBV5-6; size: -; D: -; DNA: TGTGCCAGCAGCTTGCCTAGATCCGGACGGAGAGTCTATGGCTACACCTTC; CDR3: CASSLPRSGRRVYGYTF
J: TRBJ2-1; V: TRBV7-6; size: -; D: -; DNA: TGTGCCAGCAGCTTAGGAGGGGGAGTGGGTTACAATGAGCAGTTCTTC; CDR3: CASSLGGGVGYNEQFF
J: TRBJ1-6; V: TRBV4-1; size: -; D: -; DNA: TGCGCCAGCAGCCAACAACAGGGTTACTCACCCCTCCACTTT; CDR3: CASSQQQGYSPLHF
J: TRBJ2-1; V: TRBV20-1; size: -; D: TRBD2; DNA: TGCAGTGCTAGAGCGTCTAGCGGGAGCAATGAGCAGTTCTTC; CDR3: CSARASSGSNEQFF
J: TRBJ2-5; V: TRBV6-2/TRBV6-3; size: -; D: TRBD1; DNA: TGTGCCAGCAGTGCACTGCAGGGGGCGATGGAGACCCAGTACTTC; CDR3: CASSALQGAMETQYF
J: TRBJ1-1; V: TRBV30; size: -; D: TRBD1; DNA: TGTGCCTTCGACAGGGGGCGATTGGGAACTGAAGCTTTCTTT; CDR3: CAFDRGRLGTEAFF
J: TRBJ2-1; V: TRBV19; size: few; D: -; DNA: TGTGCCAGTAGTATGGGGCTAACGTACAATGAGCAGTTCTTC; CDR3: CASSMGLTYNEQFF